These T cell receptor beta chains were read from a single sample in a study of blood T cell repertoires in COVID-19. Assay used: immunoSEQ multiplex PCR; TCRdb lists only in-frame clones, some missing. This sample yields 150,000 to 170,000 clones, of which about 86% are seen a single time; around 7.7% belongs to the top ten. Sequenced sample: PBMCs or T cells enriched from blood (not recorded which). The receptors were gathered from a man aged 50 to 60 who had recovered from COVID-19. Each CDR3 is given with its conserved first and last residue. D genes are given only for firm matches. The listing skips clone size in some rows; elsewhere it reads once, few, many or a size class.

D gene	V gene	J gene	clone size	CDR3 length	CDR3 DNA	CDR3 protein
TRBD1	TRBV4-1	TRBJ1-1	.	15	TGCGCCAGCAGCCATGAGGGGACAGGACTCACTGAAGCTTTCTTT	CASSHEGTGLTEAFF
TRBD1	TRBV29-1	TRBJ1-2	.	14	TGCAGCGTTTACGACAGGGGACCCAACTATGGCTACACCTTC	CSVYDRGPNYGYTF
.	TRBV6-4	TRBJ1-6	.	19	TGTGCCAGCAGTGCGGGGAACAGGGCTCCAAACATACATAATTCACCCCTCCACTTT	CASSAGNRAPNIHNSPLHF
TRBD1	TRBV7-2	TRBJ1-2	.	13	TGTGCCAGCAGCCATGGACAGGGGTATGGCTACACCTTC	CASSHGQGYGYTF
.	TRBV12-3/TRBV12-4	TRBJ1-2	.	12	TGTGCCAGCCGGGAGGCAGGCGCTGGCTACACCTTC	CASREAGAGYTF
TRBD1	TRBV4-1	TRBJ1-2	.	19	TGCGCCAGCAGCCAAGATAGTTCATCGACAGGGTTTATAATTTATGGCTACACCTTC	CASSQDSSSTGFIIYGYTF
.	TRBV5-6	TRBJ1-2	.	14	TGTGCCAGCACCCCCGGCAGGCGAGACTATGGCTACACCTTC	CASTPGRRDYGYTF
TRBD1	TRBV3-1/TRBV3-2	TRBJ1-5	.	16	TGTGCCAGCAGCCAAGCCGGGACAGGCCAAAATCAGCCCCAGCATTTT	CASSQAGTGQNQPQHF
.	TRBV3-1/TRBV3-2	TRBJ1-2	.	15	TGTGCCAGCAGTCCGGGTCTCGCTGTAAGTTATGGCTACACCTTC	CASSPGLAVSYGYTF
TRBD1	TRBV6-5	TRBJ1-6	.	15	TGTGCCAGCCGAAAACGGACAGGGAGTAATTCACCCCTCCACTTT	CASRKRTGSNSPLHF
TRBD1	TRBV30	TRBJ1-2	.	12	TGTGCCGGGGGGACAGGGGTCTATGGCTACACCTTC	CAGGTGVYGYTF
TRBD1	TRBV24-1	TRBJ2-5	.	14	TGTGCCACCAGTGATCCCGGGACAGGGGAGACCCAGTACTTC	CATSDPGTGETQYF
.	TRBV19	TRBJ1-2	.	14	TGTGCCAGTAGTAGTGGCCGGGCGGGGTATGGCTACACCTTC	CASSSGRAGYGYTF
TRBD1	TRBV18	TRBJ1-4	.	13	TGTGCCAGCTCCACAGGGGTAGATGAAAAACTGTTTTTT	CASSTGVDEKLFF
TRBD1	TRBV7-8	TRBJ1-4	once	13	TGTGCCAGCAGCCGGGGACAGTCTGAAAAACTGTTTTTT	CASSRGQSEKLFF
.	TRBV2	TRBJ2-1	once	14	TGTGCCAGCAGTGCGGGACAAACGAACAATGAGCAGTTCTTC	CASSAGQTNNEQFF
.	TRBV20-1	TRBJ1-5	.	14	TGCAGTGCTAGTAGGGGTAAACAGAATCAGCCCCAGCATTTT	CSASRGKQNQPQHF
.	TRBV19	TRBJ2-3	.	13	TGTGCCAGTTGTAGGACCAGGGCCGATACGCAGTATTTT	CASCRTRADTQYF
TRBD1	TRBV2	TRBJ2-3	.	16	TGTGCGGCATGGGTGATGATGTACAGGGGGGCAGATACGCAGTATTTT	CAAWVMMYRGADTQYF
TRBD2	TRBV10-3	TRBJ2-7	.	15	TGTGCCATCAGCGATCCGGGGGGGCCCTCCTACGAGCAGTACTTC	CAISDPGGPSYEQYF